This TCR beta chain originates from a study of shared clonotypes between healthy human individuals. Study results and caveats: The study found approximately 5% of naive CD4 clonotypes shared across four donors.

Trimming stripped 6 bases from V and 0 bases from J, with 12 bases between. The CDR3 covers 15 residues. Germline-derived CDR1 and CDR2 are KGHSH and LQKENI. Notes on this clone: Antigen unknown. Other DNA sequences in the sample encode the same CDR3.

The repertoire was sequenced with immunoSEQ multiplex PCR; TCRdb's copy has only in-frame clones and lacks some. The sample includes some 2.4 million clones, 93% of them seen just once. The rearrangement links TRBV18 to TRBJ2-1; a possible D gene is TRBD2 (6 bases). Input material: naive CD4+ T cells from PBMCs. As to subset: CD45RA+ positively selected. The source of this sequence is a man younger than 35 in good health. Some clones in this sample may be carry-over from other donors' samples. This CDR3 reads CASSPAGSSYNEQFF. The CDR3 region has the DNA TGTGCCAGCTCCCCAGCGGGCAGCTCCTACAATGAGCAGTTCTTC.